What follows are 20 T cell receptor beta chains derived from one specimen sequenced in a study of shared clonotypes between healthy human individuals. TCRdb's table, derived via immunoSEQ multiplex PCR, lists solely in-frame clones and lacks some. The sample has 2 million to 3 million clones, 85% to 95% seen once. The sequencing input was naive CD4+ T cells sorted from blood. The subset here: CD45RA+ positively selected. These receptors originate from a man younger than 35 in good health.

The chain carries TRBV28 and TRBJ2-3; D remains ambiguous. Trimming removed 5 bases at V and 7 bases at J, with 7 bases between. Germline V gives CDR1 MDHEN, CDR2 SYDVKM. The CDR3 is 11 amino acids. CDR3 amino acids: CASSPLNTQYF. The CDR3 coding sequence is TGTGCCAGCAGTCCCCTAAATACGCAGTATTTT.

The chain carries TRBV2 and TRBJ2-2; 8 nucleotides align to TRBD2. V was pared by 8 bases and J by 0 bases, with 11 bases of the junction left unmatched. This CDR3 comprises 17 residues. The germline CDR1 and CDR2 sequences are SNHLY and FYNNEI. The CDR3 bases are TGTGCCAGCCAAGCGGGGTGGGGACTAGCGAACACCGGGGAGCTGTTTTTT. Translated, it gives CASQAGWGLANTGELFF. Together with reference TRBV2 and TRBJ2-2, the CDR3 gives the full variable domain: EPEVTQTPSHQVTQMGQEVILRCVPISNHLYFYWYRQILGQKVEFLVSFYNNEISEKSEIFDDQFSVERPDGSNFTLKIRSTKLEDSAMYFCASQAGWGLANTGELFFGEGSRLTVL.

This sequence joins TRBV27 and TRBJ1-3, with no clear D. Germline V gives CDR1 MNHEY, CDR2 SMNVEV (reference sequence). The CDR3 runs to 13 residues. The V gene lost 1 base and the J gene lost 4 bases, with 5 bases spanning the gap. In DNA, the CDR3 is TGTGCCAGCAGTTTATTCAGGGGAAACACCATATATTTT. It codes for CASSLFRGNTIYF.

CDR3 sequence (DNA): TGTGCCATCAGTGACCTAGCGGGAGTGCGAAACACCGGGGAGCTGTTTTTT. It codes for CAISDLAGVRNTGELFF. The chain employs TRBV10-3 and TRBJ2-2; 10 nucleotides line up with TRBD2. V lost 3 bases to trimming and J lost 2 bases; unmatched junction nucleotides: 6. Germline CDR1 reads ENHRY; CDR2 reads SYGVKD. CDR3 length equals 17 residues.

The V gene is TRBV27, the J gene TRBJ2-3; 14 nucleotides agree with TRBD2. This CDR3 is 17 amino acids long. V was pared by 2 bases and J by 5 bases, with 6 bases of the junction left unmatched. Germline assignment: CDR1 MNHEY and CDR2 SMNVEV (reference sequence). The CDR3, as DNA: TGTGCCAGCAGTTTACCCGGGACTAGCGGGAGAAGAGATACGCAGTATTTT. This encodes CASSLPGTSGRRDTQYF.

The chain links TRBV6-6 to TRBJ1-6; a possible D gene is TRBD1 (6 bases). The V gene lost 6 bases and the J gene lost 16 bases, with 16 bases spanning the gap. CDR3 length: 12 amino acids. Per the germline V gene, CDR1 is MNHNY and CDR2 is SVGAGI (reference sequence). Here the CDR3 reads CASSGRGQGLHF. Here the CDR3 DNA reads TGTGCCAGCAGCGGCCGGGGGCAAGGGCTCCACTTT.

This clone was recorded once. The chain uses TRBV4-3 and TRBJ2-2; tentatively, D is TRBD1 (6 bases). The V and J ends lost 3 bases and 2 bases respectively, with 13 bases between them. The CDR3 covers 16 residues. Germline assignment: CDR1 LGHNA and CDR2 YSLEER. The CDR3 loop is CASSQQGIGNTGELFF. The CDR3, as DNA: TGCGCCAGCAGCCAGCAGGGGATAGGTAACACCGGGGAGCTGTTTTTT.

V is TRBV7-9 and J is TRBJ1-4; 7 bases agree with TRBD1. Germline V CDR1 and CDR2: SEHNR, FQNEAQ (reference sequence). The V gene end was trimmed by 5 bases and the J gene end by 4 bases; junction bases not matched to a gene: 10. The CDR3 spans 16 residues. The chain's CDR3 is CASSPEGAAYNEKLFF. CDR3 DNA sequence: TGTGCCAGCAGCCCGGAGGGGGCAGCCTATAATGAAAAACTGTTTTTT.

The chain combines TRBV10-3 with TRBJ1-2; D not resolved. This CDR3 comprises 15 residues. Trimming pared 0 bases from V and 1 base from J, leaving 9 bases between. Germline V gene lookup returns CDR1 ENHRY and CDR2 SYGVKD. Written as DNA, the CDR3 is TGTGCCATCAGTGAGTCGTCGAAGCGTAACTATGGCTACACCTTC. This sequence encodes CAISESSKRNYGYTF.

The gene calls are TRBV18 and TRBJ1-1, with D possibly TRBD1 on 5 matching bases. The V end lost 0 bases, the J end lost 0 bases, and 8 bases lay between the germline ends. The germline gives CDR1 KGHSH, CDR2 LQKENI. The CDR3 runs 15 residues. This chain's CDR3 is CASSPPTDMNTEAFF. The CDR3 bases are TGTGCCAGCTCACCACCGACAGACATGAACACTGAAGCTTTCTTT.

The V call is TRBV20-1, the J call TRBJ2-7, with D tentatively TRBD1 or TRBD2 (5 bases each). V was pared by 1 base and J by 6 bases, with 7 bases between. The CDR3 loop spans 11 amino acids. Germline assignment: CDR1 DFQATT and CDR2 SNEGSKA (reference sequence). The CDR3 region is CSARGDPEQYF. CDR3 nucleotides: TGCAGTGCTAGAGGGGACCCCGAGCAGTACTTC.

In this sample, this clone turned up once. The rearrangement joins TRBV12-2 to TRBJ2-3; the listed D gene, TRBD2, was not tested against the DNA. TRBV12-2 counts as a pseudogene. This CDR3 is built from 16 residues. The CDR3 here is CASRMGSGRLTDTQYF. CDR3 sequence (DNA): TGTGCAAGTCGCATGGGTAGCGGGAGACTCACGGATACGCAGTATTTT.

The CDR3: CASNQPGQGTNEQFF. CDR3 nucleotide sequence: TGTGCCAGCAACCAACCGGGACAGGGGACCAATGAGCAGTTCTTC. The chain carries TRBV6-1 and TRBJ2-1; 10 bases fit TRBD1. This CDR3 comprises 15 residues. Germline assignment: CDR1 MNHNS and CDR2 SASEGT. The V and J ends lost 7 bases and 6 bases, in that order; junction bases with no gene match: 9.

The chain is built from TRBV19 and TRBJ1-5, with TRBD1 identical over 9 bases. Trimming cost V 7 bases and J 3 bases; bases outside gene matches: 10. The CDR3 is 16 amino acids. Germline lookup yields CDR1 LNHDA and CDR2 SQIVND (reference sequence). Written as DNA, the CDR3 is TGTGCCAGTACCCTTCCCGGGACAGGGAACAATCAGCCCCAGCATTTT. Amino acids: CASTLPGTGNNQPQHF.

V usage is TRBV14 and J usage is TRBJ2-1, with D tentatively TRBD1 or TRBD2 (5 bases each). The CDR3 is 16 residues long. The germline CDR1 and CDR2 sequences are SGHDN and FVKESK. Trimming removed 4 bases at V and 2 bases at J, with 15 bases between. The CDR3 loop reads CASSRGPGFPYNEQFF. The DNA for the CDR3 is TGTGCCAGCAGCCGGGGACCGGGATTTCCCTACAATGAGCAGTTCTTC. Filled out from reference TRBV14 and TRBJ2-1, the complete variable domain reads EAGVTQFPSHSVIEKGQTVTLRCDPISGHDNLYWYRRVMGKEIKFLLHFVKESKQDESGMPNNRFLAERTGGTYSTLKVQPAELEDSGVYFCASSRGPGFPYNEQFFGPGTRLTVL.

This sequence joins TRBV6-1 and TRBJ2-7, with D possibly matching TRBD1 (6 bases). V shed 5 bases and J shed 7 bases, with 21 bases lying between them. The V gene's germline CDR1 is MNHNS and CDR2 SASEGT. CDR3 length: 15 residues. The CDR3 DNA reads TGTGCCAGCAGTTCCACCCAGGGGCCCTCAGTGGAGCAGTACTTC. This translates into CASSSTQGPSVEQYF.

In its sample, this clone was seen once. V gene TRBV5-5 combines with J gene TRBJ1-3; D is unclear. CDR3 size: 13 residues. Trimming removed 4 bases from V and 1 base from J, with 6 bases in between. CDR1 SGHKS and CDR2 YYEKEE come from the germline V gene (reference sequence). DNA of the CDR3: TGTGCCAGCAGCGAGGGTTCTGGAAACACCATATATTTT. Its protein is CASSEGSGNTIYF.

The chain couples TRBV5-1 to TRBJ2-2; 15 nucleotides agree with TRBD2. CDR1 SGHRS and CDR2 YFSETQ come from the germline V gene. V lost 5 bases to trimming and J lost 7 bases; unmatched junction nucleotides: 9. The CDR3 consists of 17 residues. CDR3 DNA: TGCGCCAGCAGTTATGGACTAGCGGGAGGGTTGCACGGGGAGCTGTTTTTT. Encoded protein: CASSYGLAGGLHGELFF.

V and J are TRBV4-3 and TRBJ2-7, with 7 positions matching TRBD2. After removal of 2 bases from V and 4 bases from J, the junction contained 29 bases not matched to a gene. This CDR3 is 22 amino acids long. In germline, CDR1 is LGHNA, CDR2 YSLEER. CDR3 sequence: CASSQNRLAGRDGGILEYEQYF. Here the CDR3 DNA reads TGCGCCAGCAGCCAAAACCGACTAGCCGGGCGAGACGGGGGGATTCTGGAATACGAGCAGTACTTC.

The V and J genes are TRBV28 and TRBJ2-7, with D unresolved. The CDR3 contains 15 residues. Trimming removed 5 bases from V and 2 bases from J, with 16 bases in between. Looked up from germline, CDR1 is MDHEN and CDR2 is SYDVKM. CDR3 amino acids: CASSRHPVTAYEQYF. CDR3 coding DNA: TGTGCCAGCAGTCGCCACCCGGTCACAGCCTACGAGCAGTACTTC. The full variable domain, its missing parts supplied by reference TRBV28 and TRBJ2-7, is DVKVTQSSRYLVKRTGEKVFLECVQDMDHENMFWYRQDPGLGLRLIYFSYDVKMKEKGDIPEGYSVSREKKERFSLILESASTNQTSMYLCASSRHPVTAYEQYFGPGTRLTVT.